The clone carrying this T cell receptor (beta chain) was seen a few times. The sample is drawn from a study of shared clonotypes between healthy human individuals. TCRdb's copy holds only in-frame clones and misses some; the assay was immunoSEQ multiplex PCR. Here the sample spans hundreds of thousands of clones, around 72% being singletons. Germline V gives CDR1 LNHDA, CDR2 SQIVND (reference sequence). The J segment lost 2 bases and the V segment lost 5 bases, leaving 4 bases of the junction unmatched. The CDR3 is made up of 14 amino acids. The source of this sequence is a woman in her twenties or thirties in good health. The V gene is TRBV19, the J gene TRBJ2-3; 7 bases line up with TRBD1. The specimen was memory CD4+ T cells sorted from blood. Subset meaning: CD45RA-negative fraction. The CDR3 DNA reads as TGTGCCAGTAGTGGGGGACAGACCACAGATACGCAGTATTTT. It yields the protein CASSGGQTTDTQYF.